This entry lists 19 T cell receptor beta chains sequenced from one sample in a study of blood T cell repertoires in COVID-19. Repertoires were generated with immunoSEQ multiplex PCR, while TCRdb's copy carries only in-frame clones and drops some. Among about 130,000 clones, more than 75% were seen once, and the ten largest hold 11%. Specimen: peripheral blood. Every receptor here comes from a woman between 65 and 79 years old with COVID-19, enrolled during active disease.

The CDR3 region has the DNA TGCGCCAGCAGCCTGAGCGGGGGGCGGAACACCGGGGAGCTGTTTTTT. It encodes CASSLSGGRNTGELFF. The rearrangement joins TRBV5-1 to TRBJ2-2; 9 bases map to TRBD2. J gave up 1 base and V 4 bases, and 5 bases lay outside the gene matches. Germline V gene lookup returns CDR1 SGHRS and CDR2 YFSETQ. CDR3 size: 16 residues.

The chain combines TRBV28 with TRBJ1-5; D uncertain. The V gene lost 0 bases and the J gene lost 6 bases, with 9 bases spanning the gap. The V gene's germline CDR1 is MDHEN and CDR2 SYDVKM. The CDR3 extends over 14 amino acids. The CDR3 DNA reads TGTGCCAGCAGTTTATGGGCCGGGAGTCAGCCCCAGCATTTT. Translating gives CASSLWAGSQPQHF. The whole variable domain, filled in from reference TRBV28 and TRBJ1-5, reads DVKVTQSSRYLVKRTGEKVFLECVQDMDHENMFWYRQDPGLGLRLIYFSYDVKMKEKGDIPEGYSVSREKKERFSLILESASTNQTSMYLCASSLWAGSQPQHFGDGTRLSIL.

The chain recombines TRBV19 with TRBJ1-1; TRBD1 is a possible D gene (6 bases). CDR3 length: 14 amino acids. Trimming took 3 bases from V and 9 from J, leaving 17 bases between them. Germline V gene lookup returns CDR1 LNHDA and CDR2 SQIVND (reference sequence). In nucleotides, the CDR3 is TGTGCCAGTAGTATGGACAGAGACAATACTAAAGCTTTCTTT. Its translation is CASSMDRDNTKAFF.

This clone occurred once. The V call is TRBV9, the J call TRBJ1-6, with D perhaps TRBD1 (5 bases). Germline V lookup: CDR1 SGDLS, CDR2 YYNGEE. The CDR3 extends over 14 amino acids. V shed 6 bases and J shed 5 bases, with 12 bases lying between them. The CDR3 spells CASTGGIHNSPLHF. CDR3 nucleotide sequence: TGTGCCAGCACCGGGGGGATCCATAATTCACCCCTCCACTTT.

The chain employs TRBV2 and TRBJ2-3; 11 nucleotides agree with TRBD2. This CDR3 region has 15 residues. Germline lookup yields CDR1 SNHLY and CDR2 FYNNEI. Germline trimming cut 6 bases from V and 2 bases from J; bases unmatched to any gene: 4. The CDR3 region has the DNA TGTGCCAGCAGCGTACTAGCGGGGGCCACAGATACGCAGTATTTT. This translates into CASSVLAGATDTQYF.

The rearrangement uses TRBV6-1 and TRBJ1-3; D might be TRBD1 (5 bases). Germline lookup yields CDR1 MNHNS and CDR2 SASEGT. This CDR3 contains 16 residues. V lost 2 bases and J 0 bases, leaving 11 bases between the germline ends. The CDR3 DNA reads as TGTGCCAGCAGTGAACTGGGGGGATTCTCTGGAAACACCATATATTTT. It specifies CASSELGGFSGNTIYF.

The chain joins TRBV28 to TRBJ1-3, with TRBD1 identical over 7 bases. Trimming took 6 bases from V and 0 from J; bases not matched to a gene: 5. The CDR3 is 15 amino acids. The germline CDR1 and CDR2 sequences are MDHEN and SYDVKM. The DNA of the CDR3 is TGTGCCAGCAGGACAGGGACTTACTCTGGAAACACCATATATTTT. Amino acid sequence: CASRTGTYSGNTIYF.

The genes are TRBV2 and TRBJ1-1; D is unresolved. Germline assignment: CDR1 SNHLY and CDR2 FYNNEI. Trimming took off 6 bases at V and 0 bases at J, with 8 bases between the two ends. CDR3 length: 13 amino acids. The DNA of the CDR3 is TGTGCCAGCAGGGAGGAGATGAACACTGAAGCTTTCTTT. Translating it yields CASREEMNTEAFF. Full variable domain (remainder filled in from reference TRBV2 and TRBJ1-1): EPEVTQTPSHQVTQMGQEVILRCVPISNHLYFYWYRQILGQKVEFLVSFYNNEISEKSEIFDDQFSVERPDGSNFTLKIRSTKLEDSAMYFCASREEMNTEAFFGQGTRLTVV.

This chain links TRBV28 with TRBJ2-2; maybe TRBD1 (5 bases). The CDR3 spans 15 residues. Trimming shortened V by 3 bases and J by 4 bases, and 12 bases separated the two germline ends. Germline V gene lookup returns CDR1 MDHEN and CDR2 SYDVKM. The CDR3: CASSLYYRFTGELFF. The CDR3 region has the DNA TGTGCCAGCAGTTTGTATTACAGGTTCACCGGGGAGCTGTTTTTT.

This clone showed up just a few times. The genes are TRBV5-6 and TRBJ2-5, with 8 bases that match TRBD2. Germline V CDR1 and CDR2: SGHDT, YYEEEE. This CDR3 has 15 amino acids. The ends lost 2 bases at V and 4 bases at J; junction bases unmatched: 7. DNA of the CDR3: TGTGCCAGCAGCTTAGCGGGAGAGGGCGGAGAGACCCAGTACTTC. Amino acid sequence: CASSLAGEGGETQYF.

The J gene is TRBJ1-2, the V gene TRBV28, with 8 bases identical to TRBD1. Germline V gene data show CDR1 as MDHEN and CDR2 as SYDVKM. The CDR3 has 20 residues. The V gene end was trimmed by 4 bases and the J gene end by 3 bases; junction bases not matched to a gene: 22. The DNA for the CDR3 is TGTGCCAGCAGTTCCCCACCGGGACAGGCGGCCAGGGGAGCTCACTATGGCTACACCTTC. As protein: CASSSPPGQAARGAHYGYTF.

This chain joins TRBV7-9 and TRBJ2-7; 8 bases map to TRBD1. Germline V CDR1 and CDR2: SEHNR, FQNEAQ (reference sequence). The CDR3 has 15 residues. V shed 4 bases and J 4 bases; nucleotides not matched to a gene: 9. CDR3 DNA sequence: TGTGCCAGCAGCTCCGACAGGGGTCCTGCTTACGAGCAGTACTTC. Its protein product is CASSSDRGPAYEQYF.

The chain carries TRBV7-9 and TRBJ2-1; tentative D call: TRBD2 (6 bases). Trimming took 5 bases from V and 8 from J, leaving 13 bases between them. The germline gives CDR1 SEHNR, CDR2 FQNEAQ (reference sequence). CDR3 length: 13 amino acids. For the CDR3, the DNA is TGTGCCAGCAGCCAACCGCCGGGGGATGAGCAGTTCTTC. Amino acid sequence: CASSQPPGDEQFF.

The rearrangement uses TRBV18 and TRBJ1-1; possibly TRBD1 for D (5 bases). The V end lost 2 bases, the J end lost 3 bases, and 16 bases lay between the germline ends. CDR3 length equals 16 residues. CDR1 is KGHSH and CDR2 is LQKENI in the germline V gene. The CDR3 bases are TGTGCCAGCTCACCATTTACCGCGGGGCCGGACACTGAAGCTTTCTTT. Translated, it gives CASSPFTAGPDTEAFF. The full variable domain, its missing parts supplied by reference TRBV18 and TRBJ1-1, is NAGVMQNPRHLVRRRGQEARLRCSPMKGHSHVYWYRQLPEEGLKFMVYLQKENIIDESGMPKERFSAEFPKEGPSILRIQQVVRGDSAAYFCASSPFTAGPDTEAFFGQGTRLTVV.

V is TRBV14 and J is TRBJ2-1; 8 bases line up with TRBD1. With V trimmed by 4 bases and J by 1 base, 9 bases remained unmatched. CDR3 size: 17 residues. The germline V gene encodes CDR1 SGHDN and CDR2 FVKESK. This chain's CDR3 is CASSRLGDRPSYNEQFF. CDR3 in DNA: TGTGCCAGCAGCCGTCTAGGGGACAGGCCGTCCTACAATGAGCAGTTCTTC.

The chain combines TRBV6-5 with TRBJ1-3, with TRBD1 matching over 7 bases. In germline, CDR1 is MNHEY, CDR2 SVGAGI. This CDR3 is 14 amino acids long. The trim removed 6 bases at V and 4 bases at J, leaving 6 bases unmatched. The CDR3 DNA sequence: TGTGCCAGCAGACCCGGACAGGTCGGAAACACCATATATTTT. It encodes CASRPGQVGNTIYF.

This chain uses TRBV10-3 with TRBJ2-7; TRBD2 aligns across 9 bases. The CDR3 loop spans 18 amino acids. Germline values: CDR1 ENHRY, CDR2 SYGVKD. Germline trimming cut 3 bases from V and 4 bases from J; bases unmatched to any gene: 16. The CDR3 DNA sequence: TGTGCCATCAGTGATGGGGGAAGCGGCGGGGGGGCCCCGTACGAGCAGTACTTC. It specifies CAISDGGSGGGAPYEQYF.

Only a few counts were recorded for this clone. The CDR3 loop is CASSAYGQGAGGQPQHF. CDR3 DNA: TGTGCCAGCAGTGCGTACGGACAGGGGGCAGGTGGTCAGCCCCAGCATTTT. The chain combines TRBV6-1 with TRBJ1-5; the match to TRBD1 covers 11 bases. J was trimmed by 6 bases and V by 4 bases; bases with no gene match: 11. This CDR3 is 17 amino acids long. Germline-derived CDR1 and CDR2 are MNHNS and SASEGT.

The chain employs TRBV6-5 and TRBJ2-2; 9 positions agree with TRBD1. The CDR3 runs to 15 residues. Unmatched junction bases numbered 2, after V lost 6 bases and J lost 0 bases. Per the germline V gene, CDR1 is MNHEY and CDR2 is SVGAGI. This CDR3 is CASSRDRANTGELFF. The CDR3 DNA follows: TGTGCCAGCAGCAGGGACAGGGCGAACACCGGGGAGCTGTTTTTT.